A single sample is the source of the 25 T cell receptor beta chains below, sequenced in a study of shared clonotypes between healthy human individuals. Method: immunoSEQ multiplex PCR; TCRdb's copy keeps in-frame clones and lacks some. This sample has around 530,000 clones, with roughly 79% found just once. The sample taken for sequencing was PBMCs. These receptors all stem from a woman in her thirties or forties in good health. Some clones in this sample may be carry-over from other donors' samples.

The chain couples TRBV5-5 to TRBJ2-7; tentatively, D is TRBD2 (5 bases). CDR3 length equals 13 residues. Germline CDR1 is SGHKS and CDR2 is YYEKEE (reference sequence). Trimming removed 4 bases at V and 5 bases at J, with 13 bases between. This CDR3 is CASSPHRGNEQYF. The CDR3, as DNA: TGTGCCAGCAGCCCACACCGGGGAAACGAGCAGTACTTC.

The rearrangement joins TRBV7-2 to TRBJ2-1; 15 bases agree with TRBD2. Germline V gene data show CDR1 as SGHTA and CDR2 as FQGNSA. CDR3 length equals 17 residues. J was trimmed by 6 bases and V by 3 bases; bases with no gene match: 6. The CDR3 DNA is TGTGCCAGCAGCTTCGGACTAGCGGGAGGGCCAAGCAATGAGCAGTTCTTC. It specifies CASSFGLAGGPSNEQFF.

The rearrangement links TRBV10-2 to TRBJ2-1, with 12 bases fitting TRBD2. Per the germline V gene, CDR1 is WSHSY and CDR2 is SAAADI. This CDR3 has 14 residues. The trim removed 4 bases at V and 8 bases at J, leaving 3 bases unmatched. The CDR3 protein is CASSGLAGVDEQFF. CDR3 DNA: TGCGCCAGCAGTGGACTAGCGGGAGTCGATGAGCAGTTCTTC.

This chain uses TRBV5-8 with TRBJ2-7, with D possibly TRBD1 on 6 matching bases. This CDR3 spans 15 amino acids. Deletions cut 0 bases from V and 0 bases from J, with 10 bases between. Germline V gene lookup returns CDR1 SGHTS and CDR2 YDEGEE. This chain's CDR3 is CASSLAQGSSYEQYF. Here the CDR3 DNA reads TGTGCCAGCAGCTTGGCACAGGGATCCTCCTACGAGCAGTACTTC.

This chain connects TRBV6-6 to TRBJ2-1; possible D gene TRBD2, 5 bases. The CDR3 sequence is 13 residues long. Deletions cut 2 bases from V and 9 bases from J, with 11 bases between. CDR1 is MNHNY and CDR2 is SVGAGI in the germline V gene (reference sequence). The CDR3 sequence is CASSYPSEGEQFF. In DNA, the CDR3 is TGTGCCAGCAGTTACCCGTCCGAGGGTGAGCAGTTCTTC.

The chain employs TRBV7-9 and TRBJ2-1, with 7 bases that match TRBD2. The CDR3 has 15 amino acids. The J segment lost 4 bases and the V segment lost 5 bases, leaving 8 bases of the junction unmatched. Germline V gene data show CDR1 as SEHNR and CDR2 as FQNEAQ (reference sequence). CDR3 loop: CASSRGAGVYNEQFF. CDR3 nucleotides: TGTGCCAGCAGCAGAGGTGCGGGGGTTTACAATGAGCAGTTCTTC.

This clone has a single count. J is TRBJ2-2 and V is TRBV5-1; no definite D call. Trimming cost V 2 bases and J 7 bases, with 18 bases left between them. The CDR3 covers 16 residues. Germline V gives CDR1 SGHRS, CDR2 YFSETQ. The CDR3 loop reads CASSLSESVRNGELFF. The CDR3 DNA follows: TGCGCCAGCAGCTTAAGCGAGTCGGTACGGAACGGGGAGCTGTTTTTT.

J is TRBJ2-5 and V is TRBV11-3; D gene unclear. The CDR3 loop spans 13 amino acids. Germline CDR1 is SGHNT and CDR2 is YENEEA. Trimming stripped 5 bases from V and 6 bases from J, with 13 bases between. The CDR3 region has the DNA TGTGCCAGCAGCATGCACCCATTAAAGACCCAGTACTTC. This sequence encodes CASSMHPLKTQYF.

The chain couples TRBV14 to TRBJ1-2; 9 bases match TRBD1. Germline CDR1 reads SGHDN; CDR2 reads FVKESK. This CDR3 spans 15 amino acids. J gave up 3 bases and V 5 bases, and 7 bases lay outside the gene matches. The CDR3 sequence: CASSGRDRAYYGYTF. As DNA, the CDR3 is TGTGCCAGCAGCGGCAGGGACAGGGCTTACTATGGCTACACCTTC.

The V and J genes are TRBV5-1 and TRBJ2-3, with 7 bases aligning to TRBD2. V lost 5 bases to trimming and J lost 0 bases; unmatched junction nucleotides: 6. This CDR3 is 15 amino acids long. Germline assignment: CDR1 SGHRS and CDR2 YFSETQ. The CDR3 protein is CASRRLAESTDTQYF. CDR3 DNA: TGCGCCAGCAGGAGACTAGCTGAAAGCACAGATACGCAGTATTTT.

A single count supports this clone. The V gene is TRBV5-1, the J gene TRBJ1-1; 7 nucleotides line up with TRBD1. The germline V gene encodes CDR1 SGHRS and CDR2 YFSETQ. V gave up 3 bases and J gave up 6 bases; unmatched junction bases: 8. The CDR3 length is 14 residues. The CDR3 region has the DNA TGCGCCAGCAGCTCGACAGGGTCTCTGTCTGAAGCTTTCTTT. This encodes CASSSTGSLSEAFF. The full variable domain, with the rest looked up from reference TRBV5-1 and TRBJ1-1, is KAGVTQTPRYLIKTRGQQVTLSCSPISGHRSVSWYQQTPGQGLQFLFEYFSETQRNKGNFPGRFSGRQFSNSRSEMNVSTLELGDSALYLCASSSTGSLSEAFFGQGTRLTVV.

This clone was seen many times. The V and J genes are TRBV29-1 and TRBJ1-6, with 7 bases lining up with TRBD1. The CDR3 runs 13 residues. The J segment lost 13 bases and the V segment lost 6 bases, leaving 12 bases of the junction unmatched. CDR1 is SQVTM, CDR2 ANQGSEA, per germline. The CDR3 loop reads CSVRRDREAPLHF. In nucleotides, the CDR3 is TGCAGCGTCAGACGCGACAGGGAGGCCCCCCTCCACTTT. Looking up the rest from reference TRBV29-1 and TRBJ1-6 gives the full variable domain: SAVISQKPSRDICQRGTSLTIQCQVDSQVTMMFWYRQQPGQSLTLIATANQGSEATYESGFVIDKFPISRPNLTFSTLTVSNMSPEDSSIYLCSVRRDREAPLHFGNGTRLTVT.

V and J are TRBV6-6 and TRBJ2-1; D unclear. CDR3 length: 13 residues. Trimming took 2 bases from V and 3 from J, leaving 5 bases between them. Germline values: CDR1 MNHNY, CDR2 SVGAGI (reference sequence). CDR3 amino acids: CASSYGLYNEQFF. The CDR3 bases are TGTGCCAGCAGTTACGGGCTCTACAATGAGCAGTTCTTC.

There are a few counts of this clone. The J gene is TRBJ2-6, the V gene TRBV29-1, with TRBD1 matching 9 bases. The junction had 8 bases not matched to a gene; V was cut back by 2 bases and J by 0 bases. This CDR3 region has 18 residues. CDR1 and CDR2 (germline): SQVTM, ANQGSEA. CDR3 sequence reads: CSVEFLGQGGSGANVLTF. In nucleotides, the CDR3 is TGCAGCGTTGAATTTTTGGGACAGGGAGGCTCTGGGGCCAACGTCCTGACTTTC.

The CDR3 sequence: CASSLSGPSTDTQYF. Written as DNA, the CDR3 is TGTGCCAGCAGCTTGAGCGGGCCAAGCACAGATACGCAGTATTTT. The chain is built from TRBV5-4 and TRBJ2-3; possible D gene TRBD2, 6 bases. The V and J ends lost 1 base and 0 bases respectively, with 9 bases between them. CDR1 is SGHNT and CDR2 is YYREEE in the germline V gene (reference sequence). The CDR3 contains 15 residues. Looking up the rest from reference TRBV5-4 and TRBJ2-3 gives the full variable domain: ETGVTQSPTHLIKTRGQQVTLRCSSQSGHNTVSWYQQALGQGPQFIFQYYREEENGRGNFPPRFSGLQFPNYSSELNVNALELDDSALYLCASSLSGPSTDTQYFGPGTRLTVL.

This clone was observed a few times. The chain is built from TRBV6-6 and TRBJ2-5, with D unresolved. Germline loops: CDR1 MNHNY, CDR2 SVGAGI (reference sequence). The CDR3 runs to 15 residues. V was cut by 0 bases and J by 1 base, with 9 bases left in between. CDR3: CASSYSGQAQETQYF. In nucleotides, the CDR3 is TGTGCCAGCAGTTACTCTGGGCAGGCCCAAGAGACCCAGTACTTC.

V is TRBV4-2 and J is TRBJ2-7; D may match TRBD1 or TRBD2 (6 bases each). Deletions cut 3 bases from V and 2 bases from J, with 23 bases between. CDR1 and CDR2 (germline): LGHNA, YNFKEQ. CDR3 length: 18 amino acids. CDR3 amino acids: CASSQVVGADPGAYEQYF. The CDR3 DNA sequence: TGTGCCAGCAGCCAGGTAGTGGGGGCGGATCCGGGGGCCTACGAGCAGTACTTC.

The chain couples TRBV19 to TRBJ1-5; a possible D gene is TRBD1 (5 bases). CDR1 is LNHDA, CDR2 SQIVND, per germline (reference sequence). The CDR3 runs to 13 residues. V was trimmed by 4 bases and J by 5 bases, leaving 9 bases between them. The DNA for the CDR3 is TGTGCCAGTAGTAGGGCAGGGCATCAGCCCCAGCATTTT. Residues: CASSRAGHQPQHF.

This sequence joins TRBV4-3 and TRBJ2-4; 12 bases align to TRBD2. CDR3 length: 18 residues. With 0 bases clipped from V and 3 bases from J, the junction kept 6 bases outside the gene matches. Per the germline V gene, CDR1 is LGHNA and CDR2 is YSLEER. The chain's CDR3 is CASSQEGLAGGGKNIQYF. CDR3 sequence (DNA): TGCGCCAGCAGCCAAGAAGGGCTAGCGGGAGGGGGCAAAAACATTCAGTACTTC.

The chain carries TRBV11-3 and TRBJ2-2, with 7 nucleotides matching TRBD2. After removal of 0 bases from V and 3 bases from J, the junction contained 7 bases not matched to a gene. The V gene's germline CDR1 is SGHNT and CDR2 YENEEA. This CDR3 region has 17 residues. CDR3 nucleotide sequence: TGTGCCAGCAGCTTAGAAGCCGGGGACTACCACACCGGGGAGCTGTTTTTT. Amino acid sequence: CASSLEAGDYHTGELFF.

A remark on this clone: This specimen includes other DNA sequences encoding the same CDR3. The chain links TRBV5-1 to TRBJ2-1; no firm D call. There are 12 residues in the CDR3. V gave up 2 bases and J gave up 7 bases, with 7 bases separating them. In germline, CDR1 is SGHRS, CDR2 YFSETQ. CDR3 DNA sequence: TGCGCCAGCAGCTTATCGCGGAATGAGCAGTTCTTC. Translated, it gives CASSLSRNEQFF.

The chain recombines TRBV5-8 with TRBJ2-4; D unclear. The V and J ends lost 2 bases and 0 bases respectively, with 6 bases between them. The CDR3 has 14 amino acids. Germline CDR1 SGHTS, CDR2 YDEGEE. CDR3 region: CASSFLSAKNIQYF. The CDR3 DNA reads as TGTGCCAGCAGCTTTTTGTCAGCCAAAAACATTCAGTACTTC.

Details on this clone: The same CDR3 is also encoded by other DNA sequences in this sample. The chain links TRBV15 to TRBJ2-5, with TRBD1 matching 10 bases. The CDR3 spans 14 residues. After removal of 5 bases from V and 5 bases from J, the junction contained 5 bases not matched to a gene. Germline V gives CDR1 LNHNV, CDR2 YYDKDF (reference sequence). As DNA, the CDR3 is TGTGCCACCAGCCGGGACAGGGGTCAGGAGACCCAGTACTTC. Protein sequence: CATSRDRGQETQYF.

Concerning this clone itself: It may be a read error: a sequence one base away is much more abundant. Other DNA sequences in the same sample also yield this CDR3. The chain recombines TRBV6-1 with TRBJ1-1; TRBD1 aligns across 10 bases. This CDR3 has 16 residues. Germline V gene sequence: CDR1 MNHNS, CDR2 SASEGT. The CDR3, as DNA: TGTGCCAGCAGTGAAAGGGGGCGGAGGGACAGGGGAATAGCTTTCTTC. Translated, it gives CASSERGRRDRGIAFF.

This clone appeared once. This sequence joins TRBV4-1 and TRBJ1-2; possible D gene TRBD1, 5 bases. Germline V gives CDR1 MGHRA, CDR2 YSYEKL. This CDR3 contains 15 residues. V lost 4 bases to trimming and J lost 4 bases, with 16 bases between them. The CDR3 spells CASSPGTVSGYGYTF. DNA of the CDR3: TGCGCCAGCAGCCCAGGGACCGTATCAGGCTATGGCTACACCTTC.